The clone carrying this T cell receptor (beta chain) appeared once. CDR3 length: 13 amino acids. The germline V and J ends were trimmed by 5 bases and 3 bases, with 10 bases remaining between them. The germline CDR1 and CDR2 sequences are SGHNT and YENEEA. The repertoire was sequenced with immunoSEQ multiplex PCR; TCRdb's copy has only in-frame clones and lacks some. The sample has tens of thousands of clones, 70% to 90% seen once; the top ten hold roughly 1.5%. CD4+ T cells from unexposed donors were obtained before the COVID-19 pandemic (2011-2018). This record belongs to a study of CD4 T cells in relation to SARS-CoV-2 and coronaviruses. For the study at large: The restricting HLA molecule for shared crossreactive spike epitopes was mapped.

The chain uses TRBV11-3 and TRBJ1-1; D remains unclear. This clonotype was obtained from a human donor in good health. The sample consisted of memory CD4+ T cells from PBMCs. The CDR3 reads CASSRARDTEAFF. Here the CDR3 DNA reads TGTGCCAGCAGCCGCGCGCGGGACACTGAAGCTTTCTTT.